The entry below gives a single T cell receptor (beta chain) sequence along with its context. The sample belongs to a study of Ad26.COV2.S vaccination and SARS-CoV-2 variants. Study-level information: Ad26.COV2.S shots went into the muscle once or twice, 56 days apart.

Germline-derived CDR1 and CDR2 are LNHNV and YYDKDF (reference sequence). There are 15 residues in the CDR3. V gave up 5 bases and J gave up 3 bases; unmatched junction bases: 8. Treatment of the sample: around 19 received Ad26.COV2.S at low or high dose, single or two shots; roughly 5 received placebo; per-sample allocation not given. Repertoires come from day 63 after the first vaccine or placebo injection. It was an adult aged 18-55 years in Boston who was the donor. Libraries were prepared by immunoSEQ multiplex PCR; TCRdb keeps only in-frame clonotypes and omits some of them. Of about 420,000 clones in the sample, 85% to 90% are singletons; the top ten hold approximately 4%.

Sequences were derived from peripheral blood, sampled in a trial of Ad26.COV2.S vaccine versus placebo. The chain recombines TRBV15 with TRBJ2-5, with 8 bases matching TRBD1. The source of this sequence is a person between 18 and 59 years old who received the Ad26.COV2.S COVID-19 vaccine or a placebo. The CDR3 sequence is CATSARTGLEETQYF. The DNA of the CDR3 is TGTGCCACCAGCGCGCGGACAGGGCTGGAAGAGACCCAGTACTTC.